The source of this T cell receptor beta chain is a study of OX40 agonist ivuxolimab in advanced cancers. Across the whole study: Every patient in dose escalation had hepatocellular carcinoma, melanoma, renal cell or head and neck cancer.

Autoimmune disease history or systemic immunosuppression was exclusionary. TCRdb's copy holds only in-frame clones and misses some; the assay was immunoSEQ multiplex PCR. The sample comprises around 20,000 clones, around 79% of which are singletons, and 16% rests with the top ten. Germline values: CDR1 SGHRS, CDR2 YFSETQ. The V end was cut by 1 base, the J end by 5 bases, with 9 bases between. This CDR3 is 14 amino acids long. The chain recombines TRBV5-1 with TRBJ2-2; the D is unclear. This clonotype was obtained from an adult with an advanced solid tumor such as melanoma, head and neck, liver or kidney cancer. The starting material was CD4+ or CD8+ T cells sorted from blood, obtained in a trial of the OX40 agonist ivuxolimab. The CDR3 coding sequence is TGCGCCAGCAGCTTGACGGGTCCTACCGGGGAGCTGTTTTTT. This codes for CASSLTGPTGELFF.